Included here is one T cell receptor beta chain sequence, with context. What it binds is not known. Read data end 3 residues before the CDR3 end; the end is taken from the germline J gene. Blood came from CVID subjects not ill and not taking immunomodulatory or immunosuppressive medication. Per the germline V gene, CDR1 is DFQATT and CDR2 is SNEGSKA (reference sequence). This CDR3 has 13 residues. The trim removed 3 bases at V and 3 bases at J, leaving 4 bases unmatched. Libraries were prepared by immunoSEQ multiplex PCR; TCRdb keeps only in-frame clonotypes and omits some of them. The record shows just over 20,000 clones for this sample, with no singletons present. This sample stems from a study of T cell clonality in common variable immunodeficiency. Study-level points and caveats: Fewer deletions and N-nucleotide insertions were reportedly seen in common variable immunodeficiency TCR beta sequences.

The chain carries TRBV20-1 and TRBJ2-5; TRBD1 aligns across 7 bases. This receptor was identified in a human donor with common variable immunodeficiency. Sequencing input: peripheral blood mononuclear cells. CDR3 bases read: TGCAGTGCTAGTAAAGGGGGCGAAGAGACC. Its translation is CSASKGGEET. The whole CDR3 protein is CSASKGGEETQYF.